These T cell receptor beta chains were read from a single sample in a study of metastatic and nonmetastatic thyroid tumors. TCRdb re-called clones via MiXCR from the PCR reads. The profile shows roughly 15,000 clones, around 35% of them singletons. The sequencing input was tumor tissue. Receptor source: a female donor with papillary thyroid cancer or a benign thyroid nodule (not recorded which). Some clones in this sample may be carry-over from other donors' samples. Both conserved end residues are part of each CDR3. The order of the fields is CDR3 DNA, CDR3 protein, J gene, V gene, D gene, clone size. A D gene is named only where the DNA matches it firmly. Not every row has a clone size; where given, it reads once, few, many or a size class.

CDR3 DNA: TGTGCCAGCAGTGCCAGGAGGACAGATACGCAGTATTTT
CDR3 protein: CASSARRTDTQYF
J gene: TRBJ2-3
V gene: TRBV6-1
D gene: .
clone size: few

CDR3 DNA: TGTGCCAGCAGTCCGGGGGGGACAGGGAGGGACAATGAGCAGTTCTTC
CDR3 protein: CASSPGGTGRDNEQFF
J gene: TRBJ2-1
V gene: TRBV6-1
D gene: .
clone size: .

CDR3 DNA: TGCGCCAGCAGCGGGGGGACAGGGGCTGGCAATGAGCAGTTCTTC
CDR3 protein: CASSGGTGAGNEQFF
J gene: TRBJ2-1
V gene: TRBV4-3
D gene: TRBD1
clone size: .

CDR3 DNA: TGCAGTGCTAGGACCGCAATGGAATCTGATACGCAGTATTTT
CDR3 protein: CSARTAMESDTQYF
J gene: TRBJ2-3
V gene: TRBV20-1
D gene: .
clone size: .

CDR3 DNA: TGTGCCAGCAGTTTGCTGGGACAGCTGGACTATGGCTACACCTTC
CDR3 protein: CASSLLGQLDYGYTF
J gene: TRBJ1-2
V gene: TRBV12-3/TRBV12-4
D gene: TRBD1
clone size: few

CDR3 DNA: TGTGCCAGCAGTTTCTCGGAATATGGCTACACCTTC
CDR3 protein: CASSFSEYGYTF
J gene: TRBJ1-2
V gene: TRBV12-3/TRBV12-4
D gene: .
clone size: .

CDR3 DNA: TGTGCCAGCAGTTCCCTGGCGGGGGTCGAGCAGTTCTTC
CDR3 protein: CASSSLAGVEQFF
J gene: TRBJ2-1
V gene: TRBV28
D gene: TRBD2
clone size: many

CDR3 DNA: TGTGCCAGCAACCGCCCAGGCCGGGGGGCCATCGATGAGCAGTTCTTC
CDR3 protein: CASNRPGRGAIDEQFF
J gene: TRBJ2-1
V gene: TRBV28
D gene: .
clone size: large

CDR3 DNA: TGCAGTGCTAGAACGGGAGATTACGAGCAGTACTTC
CDR3 protein: CSARTGDYEQYF
J gene: TRBJ2-7
V gene: TRBV20-1
D gene: .
clone size: .

CDR3 DNA: TGCAGTGCTAGAGCTCCCAGGGGCGCAGACTACTATGGCTACACCTTC
CDR3 protein: CSARAPRGADYYGYTF
J gene: TRBJ1-2
V gene: TRBV20-1
D gene: .
clone size: .

CDR3 DNA: TGTGCCAGCAGTGTTCCAGGGGGTGGCAATCAGCCCCAGCATTTT
CDR3 protein: CASSVPGGGNQPQHF
J gene: TRBJ1-5
V gene: TRBV6-1
D gene: TRBD1
clone size: .

CDR3 DNA: TGTGCCAGCAGTTACTCGGCAGGGGGCAACTCTGAAGCTTTCTTT
CDR3 protein: CASSYSAGGNSEAFF
J gene: TRBJ1-1
V gene: TRBV6-5
D gene: TRBD1
clone size: medium-sized

CDR3 DNA: TGTGCCAGCTCACCAGGGGGCGCTTTTCAGCCCCAGCATTTT
CDR3 protein: CASSPGGAFQPQHF
J gene: TRBJ1-5
V gene: TRBV18
D gene: .
clone size: .

CDR3 DNA: TGTGTCAGCAGTGAATCGGTAGCTGGGCGCTACGAGCAGTACTTC
CDR3 protein: CVSSESVAGRYEQYF
J gene: TRBJ2-7
V gene: TRBV25-1
D gene: .
clone size: .

CDR3 DNA: TGTGCCTCCACGACTAGCGGGGGGGCCGCAGATACGCAGTATTTT
CDR3 protein: CASTTSGGAADTQYF
J gene: TRBJ2-3
V gene: TRBV30
D gene: TRBD2
clone size: many

CDR3 DNA: TGTGCCAGCAGCCGTTCGGGGCCGAACACCGGGGAGCTGTTTTTT
CDR3 protein: CASSRSGPNTGELFF
J gene: TRBJ2-2
V gene: TRBV3-1
D gene: .
clone size: .